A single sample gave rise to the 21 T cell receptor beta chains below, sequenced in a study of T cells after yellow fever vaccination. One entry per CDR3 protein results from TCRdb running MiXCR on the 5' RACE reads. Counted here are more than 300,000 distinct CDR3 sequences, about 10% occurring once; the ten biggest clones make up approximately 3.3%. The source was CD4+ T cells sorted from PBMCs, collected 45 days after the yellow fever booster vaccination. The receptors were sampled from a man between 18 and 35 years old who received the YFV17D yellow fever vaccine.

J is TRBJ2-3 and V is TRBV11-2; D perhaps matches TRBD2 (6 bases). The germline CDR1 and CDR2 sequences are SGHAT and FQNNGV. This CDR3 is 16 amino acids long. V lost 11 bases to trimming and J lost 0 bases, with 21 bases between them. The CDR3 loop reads CAAGSGGTSSTDTQYF. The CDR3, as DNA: TGTGCCGCAGGCAGTGGGGGGACTTCTAGCACAGATACGCAGTATTTT.

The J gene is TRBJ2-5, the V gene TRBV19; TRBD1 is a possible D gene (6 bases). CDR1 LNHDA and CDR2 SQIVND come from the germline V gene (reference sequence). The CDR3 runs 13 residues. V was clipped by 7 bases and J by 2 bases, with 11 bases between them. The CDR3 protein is CASMKGTQETQYF. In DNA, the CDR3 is TGTGCCAGTATGAAAGGGACACAAGAGACCCAGTACTTC.

This CDR3 reads CASTLTGSGYTF. In DNA, the CDR3 is TGTGCCAGCACCCTCACAGGTTCTGGCTACACCTTC. The chain has TRBV12-3 or TRBV12-4 and TRBJ1-2; weak D call: TRBD1 (5 bases). CDR3 length: 12 residues. V lost 7 bases and J 7 bases, leaving 13 bases between the germline ends.

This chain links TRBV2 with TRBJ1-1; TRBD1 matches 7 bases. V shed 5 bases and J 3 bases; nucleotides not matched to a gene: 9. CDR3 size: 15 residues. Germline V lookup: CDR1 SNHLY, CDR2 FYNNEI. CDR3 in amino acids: CASSLQGVGDTEAFF. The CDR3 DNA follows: TGTGCCAGCAGTCTGCAGGGGGTAGGGGACACTGAAGCTTTCTTT.

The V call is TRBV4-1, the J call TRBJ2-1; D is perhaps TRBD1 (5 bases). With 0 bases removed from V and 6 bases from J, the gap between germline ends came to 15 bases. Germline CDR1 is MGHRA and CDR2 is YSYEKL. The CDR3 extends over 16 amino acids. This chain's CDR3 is CASSQDLAGFLNEQFF. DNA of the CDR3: TGCGCCAGCAGCCAAGATCTGGCAGGGTTTCTCAATGAGCAGTTCTTC.

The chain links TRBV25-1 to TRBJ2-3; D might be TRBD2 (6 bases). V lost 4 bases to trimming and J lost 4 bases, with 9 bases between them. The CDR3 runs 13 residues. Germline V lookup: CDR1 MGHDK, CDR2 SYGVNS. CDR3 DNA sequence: TGTGCCAGCAGTGGGGGAGGATCAGATACGCAGTATTTT. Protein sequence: CASSGGGSDTQYF. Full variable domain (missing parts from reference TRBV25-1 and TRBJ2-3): EADIYQTPRYLVIGTGKKITLECSQTMGHDKMYWYQQDPGMELHLIHYSYGVNSTEKGDLSSESTVSRIRTEHFPLTLESARPSHTSQYLCASSGGGSDTQYFGPGTRLTVL.

The CDR3 region is CASSQGQVYYGYTF. CDR3 sequence (DNA): TGTGCCAGCAGCCAGGGACAGGTTTACTATGGCTACACCTTC. The V and J genes are TRBV9 and TRBJ1-2, with 8 bases identical to TRBD1. With V trimmed by 4 bases and J by 3 bases, 5 bases remained unmatched. The CDR3 has 14 amino acids. The germline V gene encodes CDR1 SGDLS and CDR2 YYNGEE.

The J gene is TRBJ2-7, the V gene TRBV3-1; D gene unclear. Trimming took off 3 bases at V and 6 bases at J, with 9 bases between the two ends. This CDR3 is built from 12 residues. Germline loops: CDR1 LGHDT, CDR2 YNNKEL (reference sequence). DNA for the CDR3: TGTGCCAGCAGCCAGTATGGGGTCGAGCAGTACTTC. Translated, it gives CASSQYGVEQYF.

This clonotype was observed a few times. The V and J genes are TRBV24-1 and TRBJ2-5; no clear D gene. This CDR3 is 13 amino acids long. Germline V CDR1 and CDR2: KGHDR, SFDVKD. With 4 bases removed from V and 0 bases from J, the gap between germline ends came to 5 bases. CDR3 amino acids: CATSDSYQETQYF. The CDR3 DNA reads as TGTGCCACCAGTGACTCGTACCAAGAGACCCAGTACTTC.

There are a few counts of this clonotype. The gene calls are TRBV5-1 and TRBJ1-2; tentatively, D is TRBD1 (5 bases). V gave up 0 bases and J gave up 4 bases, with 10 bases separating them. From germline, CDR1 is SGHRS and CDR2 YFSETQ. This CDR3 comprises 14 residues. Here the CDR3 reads CASSLVDSSYGYTF. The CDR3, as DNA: TGCGCCAGCAGCTTGGTCGACAGCTCCTATGGCTACACCTTC.

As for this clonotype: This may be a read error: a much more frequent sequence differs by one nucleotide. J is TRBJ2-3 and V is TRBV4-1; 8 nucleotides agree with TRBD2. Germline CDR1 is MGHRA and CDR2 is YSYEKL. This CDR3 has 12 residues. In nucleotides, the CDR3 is TGCACCAGCAGCGGGAGTCCAGATACGCAGTATTTT. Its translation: CTSSGSPDTQYF.

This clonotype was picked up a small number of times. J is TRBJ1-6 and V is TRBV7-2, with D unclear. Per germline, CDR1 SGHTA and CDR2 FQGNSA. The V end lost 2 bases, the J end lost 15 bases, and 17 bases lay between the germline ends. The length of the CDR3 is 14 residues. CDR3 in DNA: TGTGCCAGCAGCTTACGCCGGGGAGTCACCTTCCTCCACTTT. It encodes CASSLRRGVTFLHF.

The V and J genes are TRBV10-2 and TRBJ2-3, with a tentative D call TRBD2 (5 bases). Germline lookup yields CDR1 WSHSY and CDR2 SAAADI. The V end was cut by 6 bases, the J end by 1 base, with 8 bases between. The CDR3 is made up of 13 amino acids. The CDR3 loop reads CASRDFRTDTQYF. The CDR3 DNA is TGCGCCAGCAGGGACTTCCGCACAGATACGCAGTATTTT.

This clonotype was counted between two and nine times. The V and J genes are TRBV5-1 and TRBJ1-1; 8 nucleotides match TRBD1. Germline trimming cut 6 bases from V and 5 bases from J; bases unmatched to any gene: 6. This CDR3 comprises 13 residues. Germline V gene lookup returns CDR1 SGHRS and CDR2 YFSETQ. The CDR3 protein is CASKVQGATEAFF. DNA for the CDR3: TGCGCCAGCAAGGTGCAGGGGGCGACTGAAGCTTTCTTT.

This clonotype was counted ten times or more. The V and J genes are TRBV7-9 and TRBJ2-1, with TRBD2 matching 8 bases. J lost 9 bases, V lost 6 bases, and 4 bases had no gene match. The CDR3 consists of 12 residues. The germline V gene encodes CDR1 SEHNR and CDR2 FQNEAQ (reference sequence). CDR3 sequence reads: CASSLTSGEQFF. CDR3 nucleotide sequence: TGTGCCAGCAGTCTTACTAGCGGTGAGCAGTTCTTC.

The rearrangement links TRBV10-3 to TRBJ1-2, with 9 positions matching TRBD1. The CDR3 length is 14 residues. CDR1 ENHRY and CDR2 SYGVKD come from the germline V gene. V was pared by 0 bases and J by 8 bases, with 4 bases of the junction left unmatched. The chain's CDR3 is CAISESRDRDGYTF. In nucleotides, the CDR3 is TGTGCCATCAGTGAGTCCCGGGACAGGGACGGCTACACCTTC.

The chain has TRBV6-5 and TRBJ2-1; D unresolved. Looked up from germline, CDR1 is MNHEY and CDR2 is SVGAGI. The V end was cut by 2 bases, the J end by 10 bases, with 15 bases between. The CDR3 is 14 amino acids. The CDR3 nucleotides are TGTGCCAGCAGTTACAGCTTGCTGAGTGCCGAGCAGTTCTTC. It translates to CASSYSLLSAEQFF.

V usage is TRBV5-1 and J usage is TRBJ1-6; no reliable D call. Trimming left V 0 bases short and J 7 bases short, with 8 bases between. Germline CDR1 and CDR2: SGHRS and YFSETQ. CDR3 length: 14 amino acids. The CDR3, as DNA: TGCGCCAGCAGCTTGGAACCGGGGAATTCACCCCTCCACTTT. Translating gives CASSLEPGNSPLHF.

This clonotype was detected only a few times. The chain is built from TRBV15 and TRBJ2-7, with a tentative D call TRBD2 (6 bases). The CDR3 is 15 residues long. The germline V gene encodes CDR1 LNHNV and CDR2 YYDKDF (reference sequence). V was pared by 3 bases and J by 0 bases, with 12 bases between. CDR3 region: CATSRPGTDSYEQYF. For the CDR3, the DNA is TGTGCCACCAGCAGGCCAGGGACTGACTCCTACGAGCAGTACTTC. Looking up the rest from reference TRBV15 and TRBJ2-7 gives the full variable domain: DAMVIQNPRYQVTQFGKPVTLSCSQTLNHNVMYWYQQKSSQAPKLLFHYYDKDFNNEADTPDNFQSRRPNTSFCFLDIRSPGLGDTAMYLCATSRPGTDSYEQYFGPGTRLTVT.

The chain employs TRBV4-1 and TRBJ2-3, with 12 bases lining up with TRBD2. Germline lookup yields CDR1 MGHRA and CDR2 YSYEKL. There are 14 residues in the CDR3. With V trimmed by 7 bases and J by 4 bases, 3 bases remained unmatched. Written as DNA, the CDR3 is TGCGCCAGCAATCTAGCGGGGGGGGCAGATACGCAGTATTTT. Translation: CASNLAGGADTQYF.

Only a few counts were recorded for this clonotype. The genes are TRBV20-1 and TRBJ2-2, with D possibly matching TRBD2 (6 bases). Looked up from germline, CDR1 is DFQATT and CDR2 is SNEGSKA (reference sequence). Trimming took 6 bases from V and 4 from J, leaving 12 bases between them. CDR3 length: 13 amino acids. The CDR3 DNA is TGCAGTGCAATGCGGGGAATCACCGGGGAGCTGTTTTTT. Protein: CSAMRGITGELFF.